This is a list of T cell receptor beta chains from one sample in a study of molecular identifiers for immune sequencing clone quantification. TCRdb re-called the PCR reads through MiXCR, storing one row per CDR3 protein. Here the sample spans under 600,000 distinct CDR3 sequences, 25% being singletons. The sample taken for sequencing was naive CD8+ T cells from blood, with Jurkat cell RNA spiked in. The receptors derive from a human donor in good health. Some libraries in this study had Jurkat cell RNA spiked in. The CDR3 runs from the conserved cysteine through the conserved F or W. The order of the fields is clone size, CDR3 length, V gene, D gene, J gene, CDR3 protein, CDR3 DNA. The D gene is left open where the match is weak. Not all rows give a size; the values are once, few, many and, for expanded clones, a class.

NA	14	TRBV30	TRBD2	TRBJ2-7	CAWSLGGANYEQYF	TGTGCCTGGAGTCTCGGGGGGGCGAACTACGAGCAGTACTTC
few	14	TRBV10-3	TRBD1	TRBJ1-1	CAISEGTGYTEAFF	TGTGCCATCAGTGAGGGGACAGGGTACACTGAAGCTTTCTTT
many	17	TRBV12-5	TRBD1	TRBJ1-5	CASGLELQGPGNQPQHF	TGTGCTAGTGGTTTGGAGCTACAGGGGCCGGGCAATCAGCCCCAGCATTTT
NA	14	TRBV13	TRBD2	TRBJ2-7	CASSLGAWGGEQYF	TGTGCCAGCAGCTTAGGGGCTTGGGGGGGCGAGCAGTACTTC
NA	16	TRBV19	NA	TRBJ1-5	CASSIMGGRGNQPQHF	TGTGCCAGTAGTATTATGGGGGGAAGAGGCAATCAGCCCCAGCATTTT
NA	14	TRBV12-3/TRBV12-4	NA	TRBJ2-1	CACLRSTSYNEQFF	TGTGCCTGCCTTAGGTCCACCTCCTACAATGAGCAGTTCTTC
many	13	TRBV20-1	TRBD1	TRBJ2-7	CSARVDRGFEQYF	TGCAGTGCTAGAGTCGACAGGGGCTTCGAGCAGTACTTC
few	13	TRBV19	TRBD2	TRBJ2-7	CASGSGSDYEQYF	TGTGCCAGTGGGAGCGGGAGTGACTACGAGCAGTACTTC
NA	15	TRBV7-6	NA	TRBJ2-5	CASTRTQGGGETQYF	TGTGCCAGCACTAGAACCCAGGGGGGAGGGGAGACCCAGTACTTC
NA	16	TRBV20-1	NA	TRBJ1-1	CSARGPGAGMNTEAFF	TGCAGTGCTAGGGGTCCCGGGGCCGGAATGAACACTGAAGCTTTCTTT
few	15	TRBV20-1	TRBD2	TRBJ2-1	CSAKPSGRSWDEQFF	TGCAGTGCAAAACCTAGCGGGAGATCCTGGGATGAGCAGTTCTTC
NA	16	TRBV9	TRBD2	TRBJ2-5	CVSSPRAGGPQETQYF	TGTGTCAGCAGCCCCCGAGCGGGAGGGCCTCAAGAGACCCAGTACTTC
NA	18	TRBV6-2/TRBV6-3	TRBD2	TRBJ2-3	CASSPGLSGRAETDTQYF	TGTGCCAGCAGCCCAGGGCTTAGCGGGAGGGCCGAAACAGATACGCAGTATTTT
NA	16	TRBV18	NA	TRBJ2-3	CASSPFSEEVTDTQYF	TGTGCCAGCTCACCCTTCTCGGAGGAGGTAACAGATACGCAGTATTTT
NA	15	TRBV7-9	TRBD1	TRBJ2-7	CASSLEQGVIYEQYF	TGTGCCAGCAGCTTAGAACAGGGGGTAATCTACGAGCAGTACTTC
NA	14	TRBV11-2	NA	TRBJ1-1	CASGFEVEGTEAFF	TGTGCCAGCGGCTTCGAGGTGGAGGGTACTGAAGCTTTCTTT
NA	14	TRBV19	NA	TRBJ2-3	CASKVEQGTDTQYF	TGTGCCAGTAAGGTTGAGCAGGGCACAGATACGCAGTATTTT
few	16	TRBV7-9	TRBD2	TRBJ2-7	CASRAVPAGASYEQYF	TGTGCCAGCAGAGCCGTGCCAGCGGGGGCTTCCTACGAGCAGTACTTC
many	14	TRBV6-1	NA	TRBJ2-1	CAIARTGLSDEQFF	TGTGCCATAGCCCGAACAGGGTTATCGGATGAGCAGTTCTTC
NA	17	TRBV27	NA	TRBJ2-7	CASSLLTPAGQSYEQYF	TGTGCCAGCAGTTTACTAACCCCCGCGGGACAGTCCTACGAGCAGTACTTC
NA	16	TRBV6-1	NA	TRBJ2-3	CASSVLRSSNTDTQYF	TGTGCCAGCAGTGTATTGCGATCCTCGAACACAGATACGCAGTATTTT
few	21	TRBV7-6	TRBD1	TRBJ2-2	CASSTGQAWAGRNLFTGELFF	TGTGCCAGCAGCACGGGACAGGCGTGGGCAGGAAGAAATCTATTCACCGGGGAGCTGTTTTTT
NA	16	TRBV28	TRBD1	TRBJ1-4	CASSLTDRADGEKLFF	TGTGCCAGCAGTCTTACTGACAGGGCAGATGGCGAAAAACTGTTTTTT
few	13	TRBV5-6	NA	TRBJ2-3	CASSLGGPFTIDF	TGTGCCAGCAGCTTGGGGGGACCTTTTACGATCGATTTT
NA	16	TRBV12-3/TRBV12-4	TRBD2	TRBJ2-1	CASSLGLAGSYNEQFF	TGTGCCAGCAGCTTAGGGCTAGCGGGGTCCTACAATGAGCAGTTCTTC
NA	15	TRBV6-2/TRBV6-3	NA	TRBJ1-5	CASSYGQISNQPQHF	TGTGCCAGCAGTTACGGGCAGATTAGCAATCAGCCCCAGCATTTT
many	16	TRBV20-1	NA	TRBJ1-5	CSAIDFSGPVNQPQHF	TGCAGTGCTATAGATTTTTCTGGGCCGGTTAATCAGCCCCAGCATTTT
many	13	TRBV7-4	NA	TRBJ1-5	CASSRRVMQPQHF	TGTGCCAGCAGTCGCAGGGTTATGCAGCCCCAGCATTTT
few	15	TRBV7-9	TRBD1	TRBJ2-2	CASTPGQGASGELFF	TGTGCCAGCACTCCGGGACAGGGGGCTTCCGGGGAGCTGTTTTTT
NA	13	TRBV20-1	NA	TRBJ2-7	CSVRGPAPYEQYF	TGCAGTGTCAGGGGACCAGCTCCGTACGAGCAGTACTTC
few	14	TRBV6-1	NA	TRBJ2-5	CASSEERLQETQYF	TGTGCCAGCAGTGAAGAAAGACTACAAGAGACCCAGTACTTC
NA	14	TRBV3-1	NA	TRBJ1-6	CASSQDPGASPLHF	TGTGCCAGCAGCCAAGACCCGGGGGCATCGCCCCTCCACTTT
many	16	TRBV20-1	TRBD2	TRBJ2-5	CSARIGLVLRQETQYF	TGCAGTGCTAGAATCGGACTAGTATTACGTCAAGAGACCCAGTACTTC
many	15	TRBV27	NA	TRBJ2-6	CASRPLFSGANVLTF	TGTGCCAGCAGACCCCTATTCTCTGGGGCCAACGTCCTGACTTTC
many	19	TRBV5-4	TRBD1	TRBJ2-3	CASSQGGDIAELGTDTQYF	TGTGCCAGCAGCCAAGGGGGCGACATTGCCGAGCTAGGCACAGATACGCAGTATTTT
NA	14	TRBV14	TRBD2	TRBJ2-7	CASSGSGLAGEQYF	TGTGCCAGCAGCGGGTCGGGACTAGCGGGTGAGCAGTACTTC
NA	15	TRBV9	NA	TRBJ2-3	CASSVAAGWTDTQYF	TGTGCCAGCAGCGTAGCTGCGGGGTGGACAGATACGCAGTATTTT
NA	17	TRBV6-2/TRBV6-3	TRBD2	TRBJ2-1	CASSYPPGTSGIGEQFF	TGTGCCAGCAGTTACCCTCCCGGGACTAGCGGGATAGGTGAGCAGTTCTTC
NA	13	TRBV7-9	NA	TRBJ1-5	CASSFYSDQPQHF	TGTGCCAGCAGCTTCTACAGCGATCAGCCCCAGCATTTT
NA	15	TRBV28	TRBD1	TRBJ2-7	CASSLPGQGAYEQYF	TGTGCCAGCAGTCTACCGGGACAGGGGGCGTACGAGCAGTACTTC
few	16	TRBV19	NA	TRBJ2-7	CASSTHNTPRGNEQYF	TGTGCCAGTAGTACCCACAACACCCCCAGGGGTAACGAGCAGTACTTC
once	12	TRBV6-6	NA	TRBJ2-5	CASRGLVETQYF	TGTGCCAGCAGAGGTTTAGTTGAGACCCAGTACTTC
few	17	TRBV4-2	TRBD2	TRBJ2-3	CASSPERLAASTDTQYF	TGTGCCAGCAGCCCTGAAAGACTAGCGGCCAGCACAGATACGCAGTATTTT
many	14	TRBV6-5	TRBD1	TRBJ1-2	CASSYEQGAFGYTF	TGTGCCAGCAGTTACGAACAGGGGGCGTTTGGCTACACCTTC
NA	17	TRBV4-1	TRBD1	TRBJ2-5	CASSQEPWTGIQETQYF	TGCGCCAGCAGCCAAGAACCCTGGACAGGGATCCAAGAGACCCAGTACTTC
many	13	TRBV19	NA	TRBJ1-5	CASTPLGDQPQHF	TGTGCCAGTACTCCACTAGGGGATCAGCCCCAGCATTTT
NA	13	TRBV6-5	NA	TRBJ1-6	CASSSSEGSPLHF	TGTGCCAGCAGTTCCAGCGAGGGATCACCCCTCCACTTT
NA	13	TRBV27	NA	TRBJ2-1	CASSLSRLREQFF	TGTGCCAGCAGTTTAAGTCGGTTAAGGGAGCAGTTCTTC
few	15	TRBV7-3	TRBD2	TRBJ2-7	CASSWGAGGPYEQCF	TGTGCCAGCAGCTGGGGGGCGGGAGGGCCTTACGAGCAGTGCTTC
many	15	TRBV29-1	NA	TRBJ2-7	CSVEDPAGAGDEQYF	TGCAGCGTTGAAGATCCGGCAGGGGCCGGGGACGAGCAGTACTTC
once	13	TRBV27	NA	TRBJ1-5	CASSFSLAQPQHF	TGTGCCAGCAGTTTCTCGTTGGCTCAGCCCCAGCATTTT
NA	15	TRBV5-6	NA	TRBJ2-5	CASSLDRYGLETQYF	TGTGCCAGCAGCTTGGATAGATATGGTTTAGAGACCCAGTACTTC
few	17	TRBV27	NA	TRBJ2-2	CASRTPGPAYPPGELFF	TGTGCCAGCCGAACTCCGGGACCGGCGTATCCCCCCGGGGAGCTGTTTTTT
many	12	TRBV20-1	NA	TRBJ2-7	CSARDSGVEQYF	TGCAGTGCTAGAGATTCCGGGGTCGAGCAGTACTTC
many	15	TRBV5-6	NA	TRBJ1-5	CASSRGVRIDQPQHF	TGTGCCAGCAGCCGGGGGGTGAGGATAGATCAGCCCCAGCATTTT
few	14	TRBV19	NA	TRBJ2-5	CASSSDFQGETQYF	TGTGCCAGTAGCTCCGACTTCCAAGGAGAGACCCAGTACTTC
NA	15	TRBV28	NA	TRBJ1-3	CASSFWADSGNTIYF	TGTGCCAGCAGTTTTTGGGCAGACTCTGGAAACACCATATATTTT
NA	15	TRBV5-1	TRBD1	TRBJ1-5	CASSLVPGGDQPRHF	TGCGCCAGCAGCTTGGTCCCAGGGGGCGATCAGCCCCGGCATTTT
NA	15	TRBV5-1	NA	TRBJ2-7	CASSLSPAVSYGQYF	TGCGCCAGCAGCTTATCCCCAGCAGTCTCCTACGGGCAGTACTTC